Following are 31 T cell receptor beta chains from one sample sequenced in a study of radiotherapy plus CTLA-4 blockade in lung cancer. Repertoires were generated with immunoSEQ multiplex PCR, while TCRdb's copy carries only in-frame clones and drops some. The table lists approximately 40,000 clones, over 55% of them singletons. The sequences come from peripheral blood, collected from a patient treated with radiotherapy plus ipilimumab. Receptors were obtained from a human donor with non-small cell lung cancer who had stable disease on radiotherapy plus ipilimumab.

This clone was seen only a few times. The genes are TRBV6-5 and TRBJ1-6; D not certain. CDR1 and CDR2 (germline): MNHEY, SVGAGI. Deletions cut 3 bases from V and 6 bases from J, with 6 bases between. This CDR3 region has 13 residues. The CDR3 DNA is TGTGCCAGCAGTTATGAGGCTAATTCACCCCTCCACTTT. Its translation is CASSYEANSPLHF.

The CDR3 is CASSTTANYGYTF. CDR3 in DNA: TGTGCCAGTAGTACAACAGCTAACTATGGCTACACCTTC. The genes are TRBV19 and TRBJ1-2, with D hard to call. V shed 4 bases and J shed 0 bases, with 6 bases lying between them. Germline CDR1 and CDR2: LNHDA and SQIVND (reference sequence). The CDR3 runs 13 residues.

The chain joins TRBV2 to TRBJ2-4; D unresolved. CDR1 and CDR2 from the germline V gene are SNHLY and FYNNEI. This CDR3 contains 16 residues. The germline V and J ends were trimmed by 4 bases and 2 bases, with 15 bases remaining between them. CDR3 amino acids: CASSGEPLRSKNIQYF. Here the CDR3 DNA reads TGTGCCAGCAGTGGAGAACCCCTGCGATCCAAAAACATTCAGTACTTC.

A single count supports this clone. This chain connects TRBV9 to TRBJ1-3; tentatively, D is TRBD1 (6 bases). V lost 3 bases and J 5 bases, leaving 15 bases between the germline ends. The length of the CDR3 is 15 residues. Germline lookup yields CDR1 SGDLS and CDR2 YYNGEE. The chain's CDR3 is CASSASGTNRNTIYF. The CDR3 DNA sequence: TGTGCCAGCAGCGCTTCCGGGACAAACAGAAACACCATATATTTT.

The V call is TRBV28, the J call TRBJ1-6, with D perhaps matching TRBD1 (5 bases). The V end lost 3 bases, the J end lost 10 bases, and 13 bases lay between the germline ends. Per germline, CDR1 MDHEN and CDR2 SYDVKM. This CDR3 region has 14 residues. The CDR3 is CASSFLKKGSPLHF. CDR3 in DNA: TGTGCCAGCAGTTTTCTGAAGAAGGGGTCACCCCTCCACTTT. Drawing the rest from reference TRBV28 and TRBJ1-6, the complete variable domain is DVKVTQSSRYLVKRTGEKVFLECVQDMDHENMFWYRQDPGLGLRLIYFSYDVKMKEKGDIPEGYSVSREKKERFSLILESASTNQTSMYLCASSFLKKGSPLHFGNGTRLTVT.

V usage is TRBV5-6 and J usage is TRBJ2-3, with 9 bases lining up with TRBD1. Trimming at V came to 3 bases and at J to 2 bases, leaving 7 bases not matched to a gene. The CDR3 length is 16 residues. The V gene's germline CDR1 is SGHDT and CDR2 YYEEEE. The CDR3 DNA is TGTGCCAGCAGCTGGACGGGACAGGGATACACAGATACGCAGTATTTT. This sequence encodes CASSWTGQGYTDTQYF.

The chain employs TRBV25-1 and TRBJ2-7; 10 nucleotides line up with TRBD2. The J segment lost 7 bases and the V segment lost 5 bases, leaving 14 bases of the junction unmatched. Germline V lookup: CDR1 MGHDK, CDR2 SYGVNS. The CDR3 contains 16 residues. CDR3 nucleotides: TGTGCCAGCAGTACATCTAGCGGGGGCTCGGTTTGGGAGCAGTACTTC. It is translated as CASSTSSGGSVWEQYF.

The sample holds a few counts of this clone. The rearrangement links TRBV9 to TRBJ1-1, with TRBD1 matching over 8 bases. The CDR3 is made up of 15 amino acids. Germline assignment: CDR1 SGDLS and CDR2 YYNGEE. J lost 3 bases, V lost 1 base, and 5 bases had no gene match. The CDR3: CASSVKQGADTEAFF. The CDR3 DNA reads as TGTGCCAGCAGCGTAAAGCAGGGGGCGGACACTGAAGCTTTCTTT.

The chain uses TRBV7-9 and TRBJ1-2, with D unresolved. V lost 5 bases, J lost 6 bases, and 13 bases lay in between. The CDR3 totals 13 residues. Germline V gene lookup returns CDR1 SEHNR and CDR2 FQNEAQ (reference sequence). The CDR3 reads CASSPEGEDGYTF. The CDR3 DNA sequence: TGTGCCAGCAGCCCCGAAGGAGAAGATGGCTACACCTTC.

This clone was picked up one time. The genes are TRBV7-2 and TRBJ1-6, with D uncertain. The CDR3 covers 13 residues. Trimming removed 5 bases from V and 14 bases from J, with 16 bases in between. CDR1 and CDR2 from the germline V gene are SGHTA and FQGNSA. CDR3 residues: CASSPLIYSTLHF. For the CDR3, the DNA is TGTGCCAGCAGCCCCCTTATCTATTCGACCCTCCACTTT.

The J gene is TRBJ1-1, the V gene TRBV7-9; no definite D call. Germline-derived CDR1 and CDR2 are SEHNR and FQNEAQ (reference sequence). The V end lost 1 base, the J end lost 3 bases, and 15 bases lay between the germline ends. The CDR3 has 16 residues. In DNA, the CDR3 is TGTGCCAGCAGCTTAGGGATCTCGGAGGTTGACACTGAAGCTTTCTTT. It encodes CASSLGISEVDTEAFF.

This chain joins TRBV2 and TRBJ2-7, with D possibly matching TRBD1 (7 bases). Per the germline V gene, CDR1 is SNHLY and CDR2 is FYNNEI. The CDR3 extends over 12 amino acids. The ends were cut back, 7 bases at V and 4 bases at J, with 11 bases in the middle. In DNA, the CDR3 is TGTGCCAGCACCAGGGGGACTTACGAGCAGTACTTC. Protein product: CASTRGTYEQYF.

The V and J genes are TRBV27 and TRBJ1-5; D possibly corresponds to TRBD1 (6 bases). The V gene lost 2 bases and the J gene lost 1 base, with 15 bases spanning the gap. In germline, CDR1 is MNHEY, CDR2 SMNVEV (reference sequence). The CDR3 runs to 17 residues. The CDR3 nucleotides are TGTGCCAGCAGTTTAGGGGCGGGGGCTCAGAGCAATCAGCCCCAGCATTTT. Translated: CASSLGAGAQSNQPQHF.

This chain connects TRBV7-2 to TRBJ1-5, with a weak D call TRBD1 (5 bases). V was trimmed by 5 bases and J by 3 bases, leaving 11 bases between them. From germline, CDR1 is SGHTA and CDR2 FQGNSA. The CDR3 loop spans 14 amino acids. CDR3 protein: CASSLRQLNQPQHF. The CDR3 DNA reads as TGTGCCAGCAGCCTCAGACAGCTCAATCAGCCCCAGCATTTT.

The chain employs TRBV7-3 and TRBJ2-3, with D perhaps TRBD2 (5 bases). Per the germline V gene, CDR1 is SGHTA and CDR2 is FQGTGA. This CDR3 contains 15 residues. V lost 2 bases to trimming and J lost 1 base, with 10 bases between them. The CDR3 is CASSLASGGTDTQYF. The CDR3 region has the DNA TGTGCCAGCAGCTTAGCGAGCGGTGGCACAGATACGCAGTATTTT.

The chain couples TRBV10-2 to TRBJ2-5, with a weak D call TRBD2 (5 bases). Germline V gene lookup returns CDR1 WSHSY and CDR2 SAAADI. V was cut by 2 bases and J by 10 bases, with 14 bases left in between. The CDR3 length is 13 residues. The chain's CDR3 is CASSEASPHGQYF. The CDR3 nucleotides are TGCGCCAGCAGTGAGGCTAGCCCCCACGGCCAGTACTTC.

The rearrangement joins TRBV5-6 to TRBJ1-2; 8 bases map to TRBD1. Trimming at V came to 0 bases and at J to 4 bases, leaving 2 bases not matched to a gene. Germline-derived CDR1 and CDR2 are SGHDT and YYEEEE. The CDR3 extends over 14 amino acids. CDR3 nucleotide sequence: TGTGCCAGCAGCTTGGGACAGGGGATCTATGGCTACACCTTC. It yields the protein CASSLGQGIYGYTF.

The chain employs TRBV5-1 and TRBJ1-1, with no clear D. The CDR3 is 14 amino acids. Germline V gene lookup returns CDR1 SGHRS and CDR2 YFSETQ. V was cut by 5 bases and J by 0 bases, with 11 bases left in between. CDR3 residues: CASSFGLLNTEAFF. Written as DNA, the CDR3 is TGCGCCAGCAGTTTCGGACTTTTGAACACTGAAGCTTTCTTT.

The chain joins TRBV7-2 to TRBJ1-4, with D possibly matching TRBD1 (5 bases). Trimming took off 1 base at V and 5 bases at J, with 8 bases between the two ends. This CDR3 has 14 amino acids. Germline V gene sequence: CDR1 SGHTA, CDR2 FQGNSA. This chain's CDR3 is CASSLGQKNEKLFF. CDR3 nucleotide sequence: TGTGCCAGCAGCTTAGGACAGAAAAATGAAAAACTGTTTTTT. Supplemented by reference TRBV7-2 and TRBJ1-4, the full variable domain reads GAGVSQSPSNKVTEKGKDVELRCDPISGHTALYWYRQSLGQGLEFLIYFQGNSAPDKSGLPSDRFSAERTGGSVSTLTIQRTQQEDSAVYLCASSLGQKNEKLFFGSGTQLSVL.

By sample share, this clone is medium-sized. The chain couples TRBV9 to TRBJ2-2, with D possibly matching TRBD2 (6 bases). CDR1 is SGDLS and CDR2 is YYNGEE in the germline V gene. The CDR3 totals 14 residues. V was clipped by 2 bases and J by 3 bases, with 8 bases between them. As DNA, the CDR3 is TGTGCCAGCAGCGTGTTAGCGGACACCGGGGAGCTGTTTTTT. Amino acid sequence: CASSVLADTGELFF.

The rearrangement uses TRBV11-2 and TRBJ1-2, with TRBD1 matching 7 bases. The germline CDR1 and CDR2 sequences are SGHAT and FQNNGV. Trimming cost V 6 bases and J 5 bases; bases outside gene matches: 9. The CDR3 runs to 14 residues. In DNA form, the CDR3 reads TGTGCCAGCAGTCCCGACAGGGTATTGTATGGCTACACCTTC. Encoded protein: CASSPDRVLYGYTF.

The chain carries TRBV5-1 and TRBJ1-4; no clear D gene. The germline gives CDR1 SGHRS, CDR2 YFSETQ. V was cut by 0 bases and J by 8 bases, with 14 bases left in between. This CDR3 spans 15 amino acids. CDR3 region: CASSLGPGIGEKLFF. CDR3 in DNA: TGCGCCAGCAGCTTGGGTCCGGGGATTGGGGAAAAACTGTTTTTT.

This clone was counted a few times. V and J are TRBV13 and TRBJ2-7; 9 bases are a match to TRBD1. V dropped 4 bases and J dropped 3; count of bases not matched to a gene: 4. Germline V gene data show CDR1 as PRHDT and CDR2 as FYEKMQ (reference sequence). The CDR3 has 14 amino acids. CDR3 coding DNA: TGTGCCAGCAGCTCCCAGGGACAGGGCTACGAGCAGTACTTC. It encodes CASSSQGQGYEQYF.

This clone was counted between two and nine times. The genes are TRBV2 and TRBJ1-1; no clear D. The germline V gene encodes CDR1 SNHLY and CDR2 FYNNEI. This CDR3 region has 15 residues. V was pared by 6 bases and J by 5 bases, with 19 bases between. CDR3 coding DNA: TGTGCCAGCAGCCCCCGGGATTGGGGTGGAACTGAAGCTTTCTTT. It translates to CASSPRDWGGTEAFF.

The chain has TRBV29-1 and TRBJ2-2; 12 positions agree with TRBD1. Germline V lookup: CDR1 SQVTM, CDR2 ANQGSEA. This CDR3 comprises 16 residues. V lost 7 bases to trimming and J lost 6 bases; unmatched junction nucleotides: 12. The CDR3 spells CSALTPGQGAPGELFF. The CDR3 DNA sequence: TGCAGCGCTCTAACCCCGGGACAGGGGGCCCCCGGGGAGCTGTTTTTT.

The chain has TRBV7-9 and TRBJ1-3; 7 bases fit TRBD1. The CDR3 length is 16 residues. With 0 bases clipped from V and 2 bases from J, the junction kept 4 bases outside the gene matches. CDR1 is SEHNR, CDR2 FQNEAQ, per germline (reference sequence). This CDR3 is CASSLAEGGPGNTIYF. CDR3 sequence (DNA): TGTGCCAGCAGCTTAGCCGAAGGGGGCCCTGGAAACACCATATATTTT.

This chain joins TRBV10-3 and TRBJ2-1, with 10 nucleotides matching TRBD2. CDR1 is ENHRY and CDR2 is SYGVKD in the germline V gene. The trim removed 9 bases at V and 6 bases at J, leaving 5 bases unmatched. The CDR3 is made up of 13 amino acids. CDR3 sequence (DNA): TGTGCCATTGGACTAGCGGCGGCCAATGAGCAGTTCTTC. Translation: CAIGLAAANEQFF.

This sequence joins TRBV5-1 and TRBJ1-1; TRBD1 agrees at 8 bases. The germline V gene encodes CDR1 SGHRS and CDR2 YFSETQ. There are 14 residues in the CDR3. V lost 4 bases and J lost 11; bases outside the gene matches: 13. The CDR3 DNA reads as TGCGCCAGCAGCGTGGGACAGGAGATCTCCTGGGCTTTCTTT. This codes for CASSVGQEISWAFF.

V and J are TRBV18 and TRBJ2-5; weak D call: TRBD1 (6 bases). Between the trimmed V and J ends, which lost 3 bases and 4 bases, there was a span of 6 bases. Per germline, CDR1 KGHSH and CDR2 LQKENI. The CDR3 contains 12 residues. CDR3 amino acids: CASSPGAETQYF. DNA for the CDR3: TGTGCCAGCTCACCGGGGGCAGAGACCCAGTACTTC.

V and J are TRBV7-6 and TRBJ1-5; 9 nucleotides line up with TRBD1. Per the germline V gene, CDR1 is SGHVS and CDR2 is FNYEAQ. With 5 bases clipped from V and 6 bases from J, the junction kept 8 bases outside the gene matches. The CDR3 spans 15 residues. The CDR3, as DNA: TGTGCCAGCAGCCCCGGGACAGGGATCCGTCAGCCCCAGCATTTT. Its protein product is CASSPGTGIRQPQHF.

The V and J genes are TRBV29-1 and TRBJ1-2; possible D gene TRBD1, 6 bases. Trimming took 4 bases from V and 8 from J, leaving 14 bases between them. CDR1 and CDR2 from the germline V gene are SQVTM and ANQGSEA. The CDR3 runs to 12 residues. CDR3 sequence reads: CSVVLGQGGYTF. The CDR3 DNA sequence: TGCAGCGTTGTATTGGGCCAGGGGGGCTACACCTTC.